What follows describes a single T cell receptor (beta chain). Its matching antigen is unknown. The RNA, about 0.45 to 1 ug, was put through reverse transcription using random hexamers. One entry per CDR3 protein, called by TCRdb with MiXCR from the immunoSEQ multiplex PCR reads. The sample consists of about 180,000 distinct CDR3 sequences, just under 95% of them appearing once. The data originate from a study of CD8 T cells in Susac syndrome. Study outcomes and limitations: The authors acknowledged that their TCR sequencing and HLA analysis involved a relatively small number of individuals.

This receptor was obtained from a human donor with Susac syndrome. The sequenced sample consisted of CD4+ T cells from PBMCs.

Written as DNA, the CDR3 is TGCGCCAGCAGCTTTGGACAGGCCCTCTCTGGGGCCAACGTCCTGACTTTC. Translated: CASSFGQALSGANVLTF. The chain employs TRBV5-1 and TRBJ2-6; 7 nucleotides line up with TRBD1. This CDR3 region has 17 residues. The V gene end was trimmed by 2 bases and the J gene end by 0 bases; junction bases not matched to a gene: 5. Germline V gene data show CDR1 as SGHRS and CDR2 as YFSETQ. The full variable domain, rest sourced from reference TRBV5-1 and TRBJ2-6, is KAGVTQTPRYLIKTRGQQVTLSCSPISGHRSVSWYQQTPGQGLQFLFEYFSETQRNKGNFPGRFSGRQFSNSRSEMNVSTLELGDSALYLCASSFGQALSGANVLTFGAGSRLTVL.